This T cell receptor (beta chain) was retrieved from a study of blood T cell repertoires in COVID-19. CDR3 length equals 16 residues. Germline V gene lookup returns CDR1 SGHRS and CDR2 YFSETQ. J was trimmed by 3 bases and V by 3 bases; bases with no gene match: 8. The method was immunoSEQ multiplex PCR; TCRdb's version includes in-frame clones alone and lacks a portion of them. The sample records tens of thousands of clones, 88% being singletons. Sample: peripheral blood. The chain employs TRBV5-1 and TRBJ2-7; 11 bases fit TRBD1. The TCR was taken from a human donor in a cohort sampled during active COVID-19. CDR3 nucleotide sequence: TGCGCCAGCAGCTCAGGACCGGACAGGGGGCTCTACGAGCAGTACTTC. This translates into CASSSGPDRGLYEQYF.